This TCR beta chain was recovered during a study of human T cells and chemical hapten exposure. Losses at the gene ends were 5 bases for V and 5 bases for J; bases not matched to a gene: 9. Germline CDR1 reads SGHVS; CDR2 reads FQNEAQ. This CDR3 contains 16 residues. Original processing notes: A per-sample median of 95,638 TCRs was observed, with a range of roughly 23,224 to 750,000. One entry per CDR3 protein results from TCRdb running MiXCR on the 5' RACE reads. TCRdb's processing, not the authors' own work, is the source of the V and J calls. Altogether tens of thousands of distinct CDR3 sequences are present, less than 9.5% being singletons, with the ten largest covering about 2.2%. Extraction yielded total RNA from whole blood (unfractionated).

This clonotype originated in a male donor in good health. The chain carries TRBV7-8 and TRBJ1-6, with 7 bases lining up with TRBD1. As DNA, the CDR3 is TGTGCCAGCAGCCAGGGCCGGGACAGCAATAATTCACCCCTCCACTTT. Its protein is CASSQGRDSNNSPLHF.